Below are 18 T cell receptor beta chains sequenced from a single sample in a study of T cells in women clearing cervical HPV infection. Repertoires were generated with immunoSEQ multiplex PCR, while TCRdb's copy carries only in-frame clones and drops some. The sample data list about 26,000 clones. Input material: blood buffy coat. All receptors come from a woman between 18 and 69 years old with a cervical HPV16 infection that either progressed to CIN3+ or cleared (not recorded which).

For this clone: The sequence runs out 3 residues before the end of the CDR3; the remainder is reconstructed from the germline J gene. The chain combines TRBV18 with TRBJ2-4; 7 bases align to TRBD1. Looked up from germline, CDR1 is KGHSH and CDR2 is LQKENI. This CDR3 region has 15 residues. This CDR3 is CASSLSGTDNYGQYF. CDR3 bases read: TGTGCCAGCTCACTCTCCGGGACAGATAACTATGGT.

The DNA read from the CDR3 is TGCGCCAGCAGCTTGGAACTCAATCAGCCC. It translates to CASSLELNQP. In full, the CDR3 is CASSLELNQPQHF. The rearrangement links TRBV5-1 to TRBJ1-5; D is undetermined. The read falls 3 residues short of the CDR3 end, and the missing part is taken from the germline J gene. V was trimmed by 0 bases and J by 3 bases, leaving 4 bases between them. CDR1 is SGHRS and CDR2 is YFSETQ in the germline V gene. This CDR3 has 13 amino acids.

As concerns this clone: Read sequence stops 3 residues before the CDR3 end, and the germline J gene provides the missing end. The V and J genes are TRBV19 and TRBJ1-2; D gene uncertain. V was clipped by 5 bases and J by 4 bases, with 8 bases between them. CDR3 size: 12 residues. Germline V gene data show CDR1 as LNHDA and CDR2 as SQIVND (reference sequence). The covered CDR3 bases are TGTGCCAGTAGTGAGGGTCTCTATGGC. Its translation: CASSEGLYG. The entire CDR3 sequence reads CASSEGLYGYTF.

On this clone: The sequence runs out 3 residues before the end of the CDR3; the remainder is reconstructed from the germline J gene. The chain joins TRBV19 to TRBJ2-4, with D tentatively TRBD1 (5 bases). This CDR3 is 14 amino acids long. Per germline, CDR1 LNHDA and CDR2 SQIVND (reference sequence). Incomplete CDR3 DNA: TGTGCCAGTAGTATTTCGGCAGGGAAAGGCGGT. It encodes CASSISAGKGG. The complete CDR3 sequence is CASSISAGKGGQYF. Filled out from reference TRBV19 and TRBJ2-4, the complete variable domain reads DGGITQSPKYLFRKEGQNVTLSCEQNLNHDAMYWYRQDPGQGLRLIYYSQIVNDFQKGDIAEGYSVSREKKESFPLTVTSAQKNPTAFYLCASSISAGKGGQYFGAGTRLSVL.

Concerning this clone: The read ends 3 residues before the CDR3 terminus; that terminus is restored from the germline J gene. J is TRBJ2-7 and V is TRBV4-2; a weak D match, TRBD2 (6 bases). CDR3 length: 17 residues. Per the germline V gene, CDR1 is LGHNA and CDR2 is YNFKEQ. V was pared by 1 base and J by 5 bases, with 21 bases between. The DNA read from the CDR3 is TGTGCCAGCAGCCAAGTATTTGGCGGGAAAAAAGACCACGAG. It specifies CASSQVFGGKKDHE. The entire CDR3 reads CASSQVFGGKKDHEQYF.

Details on this clone: The read ends 3 residues shy of where the CDR3 ends; the end is completed using the germline J gene. The chain uses TRBV13 and TRBJ1-2, with D maybe TRBD1 (5 bases). Germline CDR1 reads PRHDT; CDR2 reads FYEKMQ (reference sequence). This CDR3 contains 17 residues. The covered CDR3 bases are TGTGCCAGCAGCTTAGGCAACGCCGGGACTCCACAACACGGC. It encodes CASSLGNAGTPQHG. In full, the CDR3 is CASSLGNAGTPQHGYTF.

In regard to this clone: The read ends 3 residues early relative to the CDR3; the germline J gene fills the gap. The chain couples TRBV20-1 to TRBJ2-3, with TRBD1 matching over 9 bases. Germline CDR1 and CDR2: DFQATT and SNEGSKA (reference sequence). The CDR3 contains 16 residues. Trimming took 1 base from V and 1 from J; bases not matched to a gene: 6. CDR3 amino acids: CSARVPTGGGTDTQYF. CDR3 DNA (partial): TGCAGTGCTAGAGTTCCGACAGGGGGTGGCACAGATACG.

Of note for this clone: Read data end 3 residues before the CDR3 end; the end is taken from the germline J gene. The chain employs TRBV6-4 and TRBJ2-1, with 11 nucleotides matching TRBD2. The CDR3 contains 15 residues. Germline CDR1 and CDR2: MRHNA and SNTAGT. V trimming: 2 bases; J trimming: 7 bases; junction bases outside the gene matches: 4. CDR3 DNA, as far as it was read: TGTGCCAGCAGTGACGAGGCTAGCGGGGGGAATGAG. It translates to CASSDEASGGNE. The whole CDR3 sequence reads CASSDEASGGNEQFF.

About this clone itself: The read ends 3 residues before the CDR3 terminus; that terminus is restored from the germline J gene. The chain employs TRBV7-2 and TRBJ2-7, with 11 nucleotides matching TRBD2. Germline-derived CDR1 and CDR2 are SGHTA and FQGNSA. CDR3 size: 15 residues. V shed 5 bases and J 3 bases; nucleotides not matched to a gene: 6. The sequenced CDR3 bases are TGTGCCAGCAGCGGGGGGACTAGCGGACTCTACGAG. It specifies CASSGGTSGLYE. The whole CDR3 protein reads CASSGGTSGLYEQYF.

Concerning this clone itself: The read finishes 3 residues shy of the CDR3 end, and the germline J gene is used to complete it. The chain recombines TRBV20-1 with TRBJ2-7, with 10 positions matching TRBD2. Germline-derived CDR1 and CDR2 are DFQATT and SNEGSKA (reference sequence). V shed 6 bases and J 5 bases; nucleotides not matched to a gene: 7. The CDR3 totals 13 residues. CDR3: CSARLAGGNEQYF. CDR3 bases read: TGCAGTGCGAGACTAGCGGGCGGTAACGAG.

With regard to this clone: The CDR3 extends 3 residues past the end of the read, so its final part is completed from the germline J gene. The chain combines TRBV5-4 with TRBJ2-7; TRBD1 aligns across 8 bases. This CDR3 comprises 14 residues. The V gene's germline CDR1 is SGHNT and CDR2 YYREEE (reference sequence). The junction had 7 bases not matched to a gene; V was cut back by 5 bases and J by 3 bases. CDR3 bases read: TGTGCCAGCAGTCCCGGGACAGGACTCTACGAG. This encodes CASSPGTGLYE. The complete CDR3 sequence is CASSPGTGLYEQYF.

As to this clone: The CDR3 end falls 3 residues outside the read, so it is completed with the germline J gene. This sequence joins TRBV7-9 and TRBJ2-3, with TRBD1 identical over 11 bases. V lost 5 bases, J lost 4 bases, and 5 bases stayed unmatched. CDR3 length: 15 amino acids. Germline V gene lookup returns CDR1 SEHNR and CDR2 FQNEAQ (reference sequence). The DNA read from the CDR3 is TGTGCCAGCAGCAGTGGACAGGGGGCCGCAGATACG. Its translation: CASSSGQGAADT. Given in full, the CDR3 is CASSSGQGAADTQYF.

About this clone: The read halts 3 residues ahead of the CDR3 end, with the missing end drawn from the germline J gene. This sequence joins TRBV7-2 and TRBJ1-2, with a possible D match to TRBD1 (5 bases). The CDR3 extends over 12 amino acids. Germline CDR1 and CDR2: SGHTA and FQGNSA. CDR3 DNA, as far as it was read: TGTGCCAGCAGCGATACAGGTTACGAC. This translates into CASSDTGYD. The whole CDR3 protein reads CASSDTGYDYTF.

CDR3 sequence: CASSATDTQYF. The CDR3 bases that were read are TGTGCCAGCAGTGCGACAGATACG. The chain is built from TRBV2 and TRBJ2-3; D is ambiguous. The CDR3 extends 3 residues past the end of the read, so its final part is completed from the germline J gene. This CDR3 region has 11 residues. Germline loops: CDR1 SNHLY, CDR2 FYNNEI. Trimming pared 4 bases from V and 3 bases from J, leaving 2 bases between. Using reference TRBV2 and TRBJ2-3 for the parts outside the CDR3, the full variable domain is EPEVTQTPSHQVTQMGQEVILRCVPISNHLYFYWYRQILGQKVEFLVSFYNNEISEKSEIFDDQFSVERPDGSNFTLKIRSTKLEDSAMYFCASSATDTQYFGPGTRLTVL.

Comments on this clone: The read halts 3 residues ahead of the CDR3 end, with the missing end drawn from the germline J gene. The rearrangement joins TRBV5-6 to TRBJ1-5, with 8 bases aligning to TRBD1. Germline values: CDR1 SGHDT, CDR2 YYEEEE. The ends lost 3 bases at V and 1 base at J; junction bases unmatched: 3. The CDR3 spans 15 residues. The CDR3 sequence: CASSSTGVSNQPQHF. The CDR3 DNA, read in part, is TGTGCCAGCAGCTCGACAGGGGTGAGCAATCAGCCC.

Partial CDR3 DNA: TGTGCCAGCAGCATCCCCGGGGTGGAGACC. This translates into CASSIPGVET. The entire CDR3 protein reads CASSIPGVETQYF. This sequence joins TRBV5-4 and TRBJ2-5; D is perhaps TRBD2 (5 bases). Sequencing ends 3 residues short of the CDR3 end; the germline J gene provides the rest. V lost 4 bases and J 5 bases, leaving 12 bases between the germline ends. CDR3 length: 13 amino acids. Looked up from germline, CDR1 is SGHNT and CDR2 is YYREEE (reference sequence).

Worth noting for this clone: The DNA ends 3 residues before the CDR3 does, and the rest of the CDR3 is filled in from the germline J gene. This chain connects TRBV7-6 to TRBJ2-1; weak D call: TRBD2 (6 bases). The CDR3 has 15 residues. In germline, CDR1 is SGHVS, CDR2 FNYEAQ. V lost 2 bases, J lost 4 bases, and 12 bases lay in between. The CDR3 region is CASSLPPRGYNEQFF. The part of the CDR3 DNA that was read is TGTGCCAGCAGCTTACCCCCCCGGGGGTACAATGAG.

As regards this clone: The read ends 3 residues early relative to the CDR3; the germline J gene fills the gap. V gene TRBV11-1 combines with J gene TRBJ1-2; 7 bases line up with TRBD1. Germline V gene sequence: CDR1 SGHAT, CDR2 FQDESV (reference sequence). This CDR3 is 15 amino acids long. The CDR3 is CASSTNRQGHYDYTF. The part of the CDR3 DNA that was read is TGTGCCAGCAGCACAAACAGACAGGGACACTACGAC.